The TCR beta chain under discussion was sequenced for a study of response to subunit inactivated influenza vaccine (dated by TCRdb to the late 2010s). Regarding the study in general: The study used deep quantitative T cell receptor repertoire profiling to track responses to a trivalent subunit inactivated influenza vaccine. General conclusions and limits of the study: According to the authors, only a limited number of new T cells may be recruited by each seasonal influenza vaccination.

A remark on this clonotype: It lacks a known antigen. The record has no base qualities; no much larger clone is one base away.

The CDR3 contains 16 residues, cysteine and phenylalanine counted. CDR3 DNA only is kept here, 48 bases in frame from base 1. Reading the germline V gene gives CDR1 SGHTA and CDR2 FQGNSA. V was cut back by 1 base and J by 0 bases, leaving a gap of 10 bases between them. Libraries were prepared through RT-PCR. The run used an Illumina HiSeq 2500. The public reads were quality trimmed at Q25 with fastp and then assembled into clones with MiXCR by TCRdb, keeping productive beta chains. Every distinct CDR3 protein forms one entry, paired with its most common genes and DNA. The sample table lists under 200,000 distinct CDR3 sequences, 9.5% to 13% of them with a count of one. The top ten clones comprise approximately 13% of the sample. Interpreted using the paper, the time point label stands for: 45 to 55 days after influenza vaccine administration.

This TCR came from a man aged 45-65 years who received an inactivated influenza vaccine. Donor details come from another sample of the same person, matched by shared clones. Sequencing used non-naive T cells sorted from PBMCs, obtained about 40 days after vaccination. Sample cell subset or site, as interpreted from the label and publication: memory T cell fraction. The chain is assembled from TRBV7-2 and TRBJ2-4, with the D gene too uncertain to name. Here the CDR3 is given as CASSLESPLAKNIQYF. The sequenced DNA: TGTGCCAGCAGCTTAGAATCTCCTCTAGCCAAAAACATTCAGTACTTC. Supplemented by the reference TRBV7-2 and TRBJ2-4 proteins around the CDR3, the complete variable domain is GAGVSQSPSNKVTEKGKDVELRCDPISGHTALYWYRQSLGQGLEFLIYFQGNSAPDKSGLPSDRFSAERTGGSVSTLTIQRTQQEDSAVYLCASSLESPLAKNIQYFGAGTRLSVL.